This T cell receptor beta chain derives from a study of T cell responses to AZD1222 COVID-19 vaccine. General study points: Donors were chiefly white British, with a greater number of females, and clonal diversity was perhaps underestimated.

This table comes from immunoSEQ multiplex PCR, and its TCRdb copy is limited to in-frame clones, with some not included. The repertoire has some 150,000 clones, 90% to 95% of them found once; the top ten carry roughly 3.5%. Concerning this clone itself: What it binds is not known.

Germline assignment: CDR1 SEHNR and CDR2 FQNEAQ (reference sequence). This CDR3 has 12 residues. V was pared by 5 bases and J by 2 bases, with 7 bases between. The specimen comprised peripheral blood, sampled 28 days after the second AZD1222 dose. The J gene is TRBJ2-7, the V gene TRBV7-9, with a tentative D call TRBD1 (6 bases). The receptor was derived from an adult who received the AZD1222 COVID-19 vaccine. The DNA of the CDR3 is TGTGCCAGCAGCGACAGGACCTACGAGCAGTACTTC. It translates to CASSDRTYEQYF.